These T cell receptor beta chains were read from a single sample in a study of OX40 agonist ivuxolimab in advanced cancers. Assay: immunoSEQ multiplex PCR; the TCRdb copy retains only in-frame clones and omits some. The table has about 46,000 clones, 82% seen once. The specimen was CD4+ or CD8+ T cells sorted from blood, collected in a trial of the OX40 agonist ivuxolimab. The origin of the receptors is an adult with an advanced solid tumor such as melanoma, head and neck, liver or kidney cancer. The CDR3 runs from the conserved cysteine through the conserved F or W. Each record gives: clone size, D gene, J gene, V gene, CDR3 length, CDR3 DNA, CDR3 protein. D genes are given only for firm matches. Clone size is not always given. Where it is, it says once, few, many or a class for expanded clones.

>-|-|TRBJ1-1|TRBV7-9|15
TGTGCCAGCAGCTTATATGGGGGGGAGAACACTGAAGCTTTCTTT
CASSLYGGENTEAFF
>-|-|TRBJ2-7|TRBV6-1|12
TGTGCCAGCAGTGAAAGCACTTACGAGCAGTACTTC
CASSESTYEQYF
>-|-|TRBJ2-7|TRBV11-2|14
TGTGCCAGCAGCTTGATACAGGAATTCTACGAGCAGTACTTC
CASSLIQEFYEQYF
>-|-|TRBJ1-2|TRBV7-2|13
TGTGCCAGCAGCCGACAGGTCAGAGATGGCTACACCTTC
CASSRQVRDGYTF
>-|-|TRBJ2-3|TRBV30|14
TGTGCCTGGAGTCGGGGCGGTAGCACAGATACGCAGTATTTT
CAWSRGGSTDTQYF
>few|TRBD1|TRBJ1-6|TRBV5-1|16
TGCGCCAGCAGCTTGGGGCCCGGGACAGGGAATTCACCCCTCCACTTT
CASSLGPGTGNSPLHF
>-|-|TRBJ1-1|TRBV12-1|15
TGTGCCAGCAGCTTTCGCGGACGGGAGAACACTGAAGCTTTCTTT
CASSFRGRENTEAFF
>-|-|TRBJ1-1|TRBV7-3|14
TGTGCCAGCAGCCACCAAGGCTCGGGGTCAATTGCTTTCTTT
CASSHQGSGSIAFF
>-|TRBD1|TRBJ2-3|TRBV5-1|15
TGCGCCAGCAGCGTCCAGACAGGGTGGCTAGATACGCAGTATTTT
CASSVQTGWLDTQYF
>-|-|TRBJ2-7|TRBV5-6|14
TGTGCCAGCAGCCACATTCAGGTCACCTACGAGCAGTACTTC
CASSHIQVTYEQYF
>-|-|TRBJ2-7|TRBV6-5|13
TGTGCCAGCACGATCGAGCACCTCAACGAGCAGTACTTC
CASTIEHLNEQYF
>-|TRBD1|TRBJ1-6|TRBV5-8|14
TGTGCCAGCAGCGACGGACAGGCAAATTCACCCCTCCACTTT
CASSDGQANSPLHF
>-|-|TRBJ2-3|TRBV6-1|11
TGTGCCAGCAGCCTCCCGGATACGCAGTATTTT
CASSLPDTQYF
>-|-|TRBJ2-7|TRBV12-5|16
TGTGCTAGTGGTCAAAACTCCGGGACATCATCCTACGAGCAGTACTTC
CASGQNSGTSSYEQYF
>few|TRBD1|TRBJ2-3|TRBV7-8|14
TGTGCCAGCAGCGACAGGGGCCGTTCAGATACGCAGTATTTT
CASSDRGRSDTQYF
>-|TRBD1|TRBJ1-1|TRBV10-3|15
TGTGCCATCACTGGCGGTTCGGACAGGGCCGAGGGAGCTTTCTTT
CAITGGSDRAEGAFF
>few|TRBD1|TRBJ1-5|TRBV10-2|17
TGCGCCAACGACCTAGAGGGACAGGGGGCGCTCGACCAGCCCCAGCATTTT
CANDLEGQGALDQPQHF
>-|-|TRBJ1-4|TRBV5-6|13
TGTGCCAGCAGCTTGAGCCCTAAAGAAAAACTGTTTTTT
CASSLSPKEKLFF
>-|-|TRBJ2-3|TRBV11-2|12
TGTGCCAGCAGCCAGTCCACAGATACGCAGTATTTT
CASSQSTDTQYF
>-|-|TRBJ1-1|TRBV19|14
TGTGCCAGTAGTATCGTTCCAGGGGAGAGAGAAGCTTTCTTT
CASSIVPGEREAFF
>-|-|TRBJ2-7|TRBV4-1|15
TGCGCCAGCAGCCAAGATTTGGTGTTCTCCTACGAGCAGTACTTC
CASSQDLVFSYEQYF
>-|-|TRBJ1-2|TRBV19|14
TGTGCCAGTAGTATGGAGGCAGGGTATGATGGCTACACCTTC
CASSMEAGYDGYTF
>-|-|TRBJ1-2|TRBV4-2|15
TGTGCCAGCAGCCAAGATGTAACAGTTAACTATGGCTACACCTTC
CASSQDVTVNYGYTF
>-|TRBD1|TRBJ2-7|TRBV7-2|15
TGTGCCAGCAGCTCCACCCCAGGGGGAAGCTACGAGCAGTACTTC
CASSSTPGGSYEQYF
>-|-|TRBJ2-3|TRBV11-2|13
TGTGCCAGCAGCTTAGGGGGGCCAGATACGCAGTATTTT
CASSLGGPDTQYF
>once|TRBD1|TRBJ2-5|TRBV4-1|17
TGCGCCAGCAGCCAAGGGTCAGGACAGGGGGCTGGAGAGACCCAGTACTTC
CASSQGSGQGAGETQYF
>-|TRBD1|TRBJ1-6|TRBV19|18
TGTGCCAGTAGCACGGGACAGGGGGTTTTCGCCTATAATTCACCCCTCCACTTT
CASSTGQGVFAYNSPLHF
>-|-|TRBJ2-1|TRBV16|17
TGTGCCAGCAGCCACCCCCGGGCCCCCGGCTCCTACAATGAGCAGTTCTTC
CASSHPRAPGSYNEQFF
>-|TRBD1|TRBJ2-1|TRBV6-5|16
TGTGCCAGCAGTTACTCCTGGGACAGCTCATACAATGAGCAGTTCTTC
CASSYSWDSSYNEQFF
>-|-|TRBJ1-1|TRBV7-2|15
TGTGCCAGCAGCTTAGGAGGGGGGACCGGACATGAAGCTTTCTTT
CASSLGGGTGHEAFF
>-|-|TRBJ2-3|TRBV5-6|17
TGTGCCAGCAGCTTGGGTTCGGTCAGGGTCTGGACAGATACGCAGTATTTT
CASSLGSVRVWTDTQYF
>-|-|TRBJ1-1|TRBV29-1|13
TGCAGCGTTGGATTCCACCTGAACACTGAAGCTTTCTTT
CSVGFHLNTEAFF
>-|-|TRBJ2-1|TRBV11-2|15
TGTGCCAGCAGCTTAGACAGGGTATCCTACAATGAGCAGTTCTTC
CASSLDRVSYNEQFF
>-|-|TRBJ2-2|TRBV6-5|15
TGTGCCAGCAGTTACTTCAGGGGAGATACCGGGGAGCTGTTTTTT
CASSYFRGDTGELFF
>-|TRBD1|TRBJ2-5|TRBV9|16
TGTGCCAGCAGCCCCCGGACAGGGGAGGGCCTGGAGACCCAGTACTTC
CASSPRTGEGLETQYF
>-|-|TRBJ1-6|TRBV6-5|14
TGTGCCAGCGCCTCAACACCAAATAATTCACCCCTCCACTTT
CASASTPNNSPLHF
>-|-|TRBJ1-6|TRBV2|14
TGTGCCGACTCCTCGCAGACCAGTAATTCACCCCTCCACTTT
CADSSQTSNSPLHF
>-|-|TRBJ1-3|TRBV25-1|17
TGTGCCAGCAGTTCACCAATGGGACACAGCTCTGGAAACACCATATATTTT
CASSSPMGHSSGNTIYF
>-|-|TRBJ1-4|TRBV5-4|14
TGTGCCAGCAGCCGACCGGGTCTCAGGGAAAAACTGTTTTTT
CASSRPGLREKLFF
>few|TRBD1|TRBJ1-3|TRBV7-9|14
TGTGCCAGCAGCTTGGACAGGGCTGGAAACACCATATATTTT
CASSLDRAGNTIYF
>-|-|TRBJ2-1|TRBV13|14
TGTGCCAGCAGCCATCCCCGGGACACTCATGAGCAGTTCTTC
CASSHPRDTHEQFF
>-|TRBD1|TRBJ1-4|TRBV18|14
TGTGCCAGCTCGCCGACAGGGAAAGGTGAAAAACTGTTTTTT
CASSPTGKGEKLFF
>-|-|TRBJ2-2|TRBV7-8|17
TGTGCCAGCAGCAAAAACTCGGGCGGGGCAGGAACCGGGGAGCTGTTTTTT
CASSKNSGGAGTGELFF
>-|-|TRBJ1-5|TRBV9|15
TGTGCCAGCAGCCCCACTCCAGAATACGATCAGCCCCAGCATTTT
CASSPTPEYDQPQHF
>-|-|TRBJ2-3|TRBV10-3|14
TGTGCCATCCGATCCGGGCGAGGCACAGATACGCAGTATTTT
CAIRSGRGTDTQYF
>-|TRBD1|TRBJ2-5|TRBV11-3|15
TGTGCCAGCAGCTTAGGGGGGACAGTGGGTGAGACCCAGTACTTC
CASSLGGTVGETQYF
>few|TRBD2|TRBJ2-2|TRBV5-6|16
TGTGCCAGCAGCGTTACTAGCGGGGGGACCACCGGGGAGCTGTTTTTT
CASSVTSGGTTGELFF
>-|-|TRBJ2-3|TRBV25-1|12
TGTGCCAGCAGTGTTTCAAACAGATACCAGTATTTT
CASSVSNRYQYF
>-|TRBD1|TRBJ1-1|TRBV10-3|14
TGTGCCATCAGGACCGGGACAGATCACACTGAAGCTTTCTTT
CAIRTGTDHTEAFF
>-|-|TRBJ2-5|TRBV30|17
TGTGCCTGGACTCGTACGGATCAGGCCCAGATCCAAGAGACCCAGTACTTC
CAWTRTDQAQIQETQYF
>-|-|TRBJ1-2|TRBV4-3|13
TGCGCCAGCAGCCAAGTAAGGGGAAGGGGCTACACCTTC
CASSQVRGRGYTF
>-|-|TRBJ2-5|TRBV2|15
TGTGCCAGCAGTGAAGCGCTTCGGGATACGCAGACCCAGTACTTC
CASSEALRDTQTQYF
>-|TRBD1|TRBJ1-2|TRBV11-2|15
TGTGCCAGCAGCTCCAGGGGGACTGCCTTAGGAGGCTACACCTTC
CASSSRGTALGGYTF
>-|-|TRBJ2-7|TRBV14|14
TGTGCCAGTAGTTCCGGGCCTCGTCCCTACGAGCAGTACTTC
CASSSGPRPYEQYF
>-|-|TRBJ1-5|TRBV10-1|11
TGCGCCAGCAAACCCGTAAAGCCCCAGCATTTT
CASKPVKPQHF
>-|-|TRBJ2-1|TRBV5-1|13
TGCGCCAGCAGCTTGGACGAGCGGGATGAGCAGTTCTTC
CASSLDERDEQFF
>-|-|TRBJ1-6|TRBV19|17
TGTGCCAGTAGTAAAATCCCAGGGGCAGGCATTGCTTCACCCCTCCACTTT
CASSKIPGAGIASPLHF